The 29 T cell receptor beta chains below were found in one sample sequenced in a study of blood T cell repertoires in COVID-19 (dated by TCRdb to the early 2020s). Receptor libraries were prepared by the immunoSEQ multiplex PCR assay. Here the immuneACCESS table is served through TCRdb, limited to in-frame sequences with V and J called. Missing clones are a known gap in these copies; in checked studies unresolved V genes cover under half, and the rest lacks a known reason. A total of about 54,000 clones appear in this sample, 70% to 90% of them only once. Of the sample, more than 4.5% falls within the top ten clones. The sequencing sample was made of peripheral blood. These receptors originate from a middle-aged man with active COVID-19.

This rearrangement joins TRBV28 to TRBJ2-1, with 9 bases lining up with TRBD2. CDR3 length equals 15 residues. Germline CDR1 reads MDHEN; CDR2 reads SYDVKM. V dropped 3 bases and J dropped 6; count of bases not matched to a gene: 6. DNA of the CDR3: TGTGCCAGCAGTTTCGGAGCGGGAGGTAGCAATGAGCAGTTCTTC. This codes for CASSFGAGGSNEQFF. The full variable domain, with the rest looked up from reference TRBV28 and TRBJ2-1, is DVKVTQSSRYLVKRTGEKVFLECVQDMDHENMFWYRQDPGLGLRLIYFSYDVKMKEKGDIPEGYSVSREKKERFSLILESASTNQTSMYLCASSFGAGGSNEQFFGPGTRLTVL.

This clone was seen a few times. The chain has TRBV11-2 and TRBJ1-1; a weak D match, TRBD1 (5 bases). CDR1 and CDR2 (germline): SGHAT, FQNNGV. This CDR3 spans 14 amino acids. V lost 1 base to trimming and J lost 5 bases, with 11 bases between them. The CDR3 DNA sequence: TGTGCCAGCAGCTTAGCCCAGGGTGGGACTGAAGCTTTCTTT. Residues: CASSLAQGGTEAFF.

In its sample, this clone was seen once. V gene TRBV27 combines with J gene TRBJ2-1, with D uncertain. CDR1 and CDR2 (germline): MNHEY, SMNVEV (reference sequence). Between the trimmed V and J ends, which lost 2 bases and 8 bases, there was a span of 10 bases. The CDR3 length is 13 residues. CDR3 sequence: CASSLLVSYEQFF. CDR3 nucleotide sequence: TGTGCCAGCAGTTTACTAGTGAGCTATGAGCAGTTCTTC.

The CDR3 DNA follows: TGTGCCAGCAGCATACAGCTTATGAACACTGAAGCTTTCTTT. Translated, it gives CASSIQLMNTEAFF. The chain has TRBV5-5 and TRBJ1-1; D unresolved. The length of the CDR3 is 14 residues. Germline CDR1 SGHKS, CDR2 YYEKEE (reference sequence). V lost 4 bases to trimming and J lost 0 bases, with 10 bases between them.

This clone was seen only a few times. V is TRBV10-3 and J is TRBJ2-3; D is perhaps TRBD2 (6 bases). In germline, CDR1 is ENHRY, CDR2 SYGVKD. V was clipped by 7 bases and J by 8 bases, with 22 bases between them. This CDR3 contains 15 residues. The CDR3 sequence is CAITENLASVGTQYF. Here the CDR3 DNA reads TGTGCCATCACCGAAAATCTAGCGTCGGTGGGTACGCAGTATTTT.

This rearrangement joins TRBV20-1 to TRBJ1-2; D possibly corresponds to TRBD1 (5 bases). The V end lost 3 bases, the J end lost 0 bases, and 14 bases lay between the germline ends. Germline V gene data show CDR1 as DFQATT and CDR2 as SNEGSKA (reference sequence). The CDR3 extends over 15 amino acids. DNA of the CDR3: TGCAGTGCTAGTGGCCAGGGAATAGCTAACTATGGCTACACCTTC. It translates to CSASGQGIANYGYTF.

The rearrangement links TRBV4-2 to TRBJ1-1; 11 bases map to TRBD1. Trimming took 2 bases from V and 4 from J; bases not matched to a gene: 12. The CDR3 loop spans 18 amino acids. CDR1 is LGHNA and CDR2 is YNFKEQ in the germline V gene. CDR3 protein: CASSQPGTGGYQGTEAFF. The CDR3 nucleotides read TGTGCCAGCAGCCAACCGGGGACAGGGGGGTATCAGGGCACTGAAGCTTTCTTT.

This chain joins TRBV4-1 and TRBJ2-7; maybe TRBD1 (6 bases). V was clipped by 0 bases and J by 2 bases, with 11 bases between them. CDR1 MGHRA and CDR2 YSYEKL come from the germline V gene. This CDR3 has 15 residues. This CDR3 reads CASSQEGARAYEQYF. The CDR3 DNA follows: TGCGCCAGCAGCCAAGAGGGGGCCAGGGCCTACGAGCAGTACTTC.

V and J are TRBV6-5 and TRBJ1-1; TRBD1 might be the D (6 bases). This CDR3 is built from 13 residues. V was cut by 6 bases and J by 0 bases, with 8 bases left in between. The germline V gene has CDR1 MNHEY and CDR2 SVGAGI. The CDR3 here is CASRGGLNTEAFF. CDR3 nucleotide sequence: TGTGCCAGCAGGGGGGGGCTGAACACTGAAGCTTTCTTT.

A single count supports this clone. The chain has TRBV3-1 (or the pseudogene TRBV3-2) and TRBJ2-5; 8 bases are shared with TRBD2. Germline V gene data show CDR1 as LGHDT and CDR2 as YNNKEL (reference sequence). Trimming took 1 base from V and 7 from J; bases not matched to a gene: 11. CDR3 length: 16 residues. The CDR3, as DNA: TGTGCCAGCAGCCAAGTAACTAGCGGTCCTTGGTGGACCCAGTACTTC. This encodes CASSQVTSGPWWTQYF.

The rearrangement uses TRBV9 and TRBJ2-7; 8 nucleotides align to TRBD2. The ends lost 0 bases at V and 0 bases at J; junction bases unmatched: 2. CDR1 and CDR2 (germline): SGDLS, YYNGEE. The CDR3 length is 15 residues. CDR3 sequence reads: CASSVGGTSSYEQYF. The CDR3 DNA sequence: TGTGCCAGCAGCGTAGGGGGGACTAGCTCCTACGAGCAGTACTTC.

This clone showed up just once. V and J are TRBV7-3 and TRBJ2-1; the D gene is possibly TRBD2 (6 bases). CDR1 is SGHTA and CDR2 is FQGTGA in the germline V gene. The CDR3 extends over 13 amino acids. Trimming took 5 bases from V and 11 from J, leaving 16 bases between them. This chain's CDR3 is CASSPEGRFQQFF. CDR3 in DNA: TGTGCCAGCAGCCCAGAGGGGAGGTTCCAGCAGTTCTTC.

V and J are TRBV28 and TRBJ1-2; 8 bases match TRBD1. Germline CDR1 MDHEN, CDR2 SYDVKM. CDR3 size: 15 residues. After removal of 4 bases from V and 3 bases from J, the junction contained 7 bases not matched to a gene. CDR3 amino acids: CASSSWDRRDYGYTF. The CDR3 DNA reads TGTGCCAGCAGTTCCTGGGACAGGCGGGACTATGGCTACACCTTC.

The CDR3 nucleotides read TGTGCCAGCGGAAGGAGACTAGCGGGAGGGCCAGATACGCAGTATTTT. Encoded protein: CASGRRLAGGPDTQYF. This rearrangement joins TRBV27 to TRBJ2-3, with 14 nucleotides matching TRBD2. Per germline, CDR1 MNHEY and CDR2 SMNVEV (reference sequence). V lost 8 bases and J lost 4; bases outside the gene matches: 8. This CDR3 has 16 amino acids.

This chain joins TRBV29-1 and TRBJ2-2; no reliable D call. V dropped 5 bases and J dropped 2 bases, with 9 bases sitting between them. The CDR3 is 13 residues long. Germline CDR1 reads SQVTM; CDR2 reads ANQGSEA. The CDR3 here is CSVNLVNTGELFF. The CDR3 DNA reads TGCAGCGTTAACCTAGTAAACACCGGGGAGCTGTTTTTT.

The chain joins TRBV19 to TRBJ2-3; 7 nucleotides agree with TRBD1. V shed 0 bases, J shed 7 bases, and the junction held 7 bases outside the gene matches. The CDR3 runs 15 residues. CDR1 is LNHDA and CDR2 is SQIVND in the germline V gene (reference sequence). CDR3 sequence: CASSIDDRVMNTQYF. CDR3 bases: TGTGCCAGTAGTATAGACGACAGGGTGATGAATACGCAGTATTTT.

V gene TRBV9 combines with J gene TRBJ2-7; D is unclear. CDR1 and CDR2 from the germline V gene are SGDLS and YYNGEE. CDR3 length: 14 residues. Trimming took 0 bases from V and 2 from J, leaving 9 bases between them. The CDR3 coding sequence is TGTGCCAGCAGCGTAGGCATAGTGCCCTACGAGCAGTACTTC. Residues: CASSVGIVPYEQYF. The whole variable domain, remainder taken from reference TRBV9 and TRBJ2-7, is DSGVTQTPKHLITATGQRVTLRCSPRSGDLSVYWYQQSLDQGLQFLIQYYNGEERAKGNILERFSAQQFPDLHSELNLSSLELGDSALYFCASSVGIVPYEQYFGPGTRLTVT.

The CDR3 is CAISESEYRGLHTQYF. CDR3 sequence (DNA): TGTGCCATCAGTGAGTCGGAGTACAGGGGGCTACATACGCAGTATTTT. The V call is TRBV10-3, the J call TRBJ2-3; 9 bases line up with TRBD1. Germline CDR1 ENHRY, CDR2 SYGVKD. The V segment lost 0 bases and the J segment 7 bases; nucleotides outside the gene matches: 8. This CDR3 contains 16 residues.

The table lists this clone with a few counts. The rearrangement uses TRBV30 and TRBJ1-3; tentative D call: TRBD1 (5 bases). Germline CDR1 is GTSNPN and CDR2 is SVGIG (reference sequence). The CDR3 contains 14 residues. With 2 bases removed from V and 4 bases from J, the gap between germline ends came to 12 bases. The CDR3 is CAWSISGRGNTIYF. CDR3 sequence (DNA): TGTGCCTGGAGTATATCAGGGAGGGGAAACACCATATATTTT. Drawing the rest from reference TRBV30 and TRBJ1-3, the complete variable domain is SQTIHQWPATLVQPVGSPLSLECTVEGTSNPNLYWYRQAAGRGLQLLFYSVGIGQISSEVPQNLSASRPQDRQFILSSKKLLLSDSGFYLCAWSISGRGNTIYFGEGSWLTVV.

The chain joins TRBV19 to TRBJ2-5, with 7 bases identical to TRBD2. V was pared by 4 bases and J by 2 bases, with 13 bases of the junction left unmatched. The CDR3 totals 17 residues. Germline V gene data show CDR1 as LNHDA and CDR2 as SQIVND (reference sequence). The CDR3 here is CASSTYDPASGQETQYF. CDR3 coding DNA: TGTGCCAGTAGTACGTATGACCCGGCTAGCGGTCAAGAGACCCAGTACTTC.

This clone was detected only once. The CDR3 sequence: CASSSTGLAGTGDTQYF. CDR3 nucleotides: TGTGCCAGCAGTTCCACGGGACTAGCGGGAACCGGAGATACGCAGTATTTT. The chain couples TRBV28 to TRBJ2-3, with 13 nucleotides matching TRBD2. The CDR3 has 17 residues. The ends lost 4 bases at V and 5 bases at J; junction bases unmatched: 9. CDR1 is MDHEN, CDR2 SYDVKM, per germline.

The chain recombines TRBV4-1 with TRBJ1-6, with 7 bases lining up with TRBD1. With 0 bases clipped from V and 7 bases from J, the junction kept 6 bases outside the gene matches. The CDR3 is 16 amino acids. Germline loops: CDR1 MGHRA, CDR2 YSYEKL. In nucleotides, the CDR3 is TGCGCCAGCAGCCAAGATCCCGGGACAGTGAATTCACCCCTCCACTTT. This gives the protein CASSQDPGTVNSPLHF.

The J gene is TRBJ1-5, the V gene TRBV12-3 or TRBV12-4, with D uncertain. Trimming took 3 bases from V and 4 from J, leaving 7 bases between them. There are 13 residues in the CDR3. The CDR3 DNA reads TGTGCCAGCAGTTTTAAAGAGAATCAGCCCCAGCATTTT. As protein: CASSFKENQPQHF.

The V gene is TRBV18, the J gene TRBJ1-1; a possible D gene is TRBD1 (5 bases). CDR3 length equals 15 residues. The germline gives CDR1 KGHSH, CDR2 LQKENI. With 3 bases removed from V and 2 bases from J, the gap between germline ends came to 13 bases. CDR3 sequence: CASSPLDGGNTEAFF. DNA of the CDR3: TGTGCCAGCTCACCTCTCGACGGGGGAAACACTGAAGCTTTCTTT.

This rearrangement joins TRBV6-5 to TRBJ2-1, with D unresolved. The CDR3 totals 15 residues. CDR1 and CDR2 (germline): MNHEY, SVGAGI. The V and J ends lost 7 bases and 0 bases respectively, with 13 bases between them. The chain's CDR3 is CASNFLPGSYNEQFF. The DNA for the CDR3 is TGTGCCAGCAATTTCCTCCCGGGCTCCTACAATGAGCAGTTCTTC.

The chain uses TRBV18 and TRBJ1-1; tentatively, D is TRBD1 (6 bases). V was clipped by 1 base and J by 7 bases, with 10 bases between them. The CDR3 loop spans 13 amino acids. Looked up from germline, CDR1 is KGHSH and CDR2 is LQKENI. The CDR3 loop reads CASSPREGGEAFF. The CDR3, as DNA: TGTGCCAGCTCACCACGGGAGGGGGGTGAAGCTTTCTTT.

The chain recombines TRBV27 with TRBJ2-1, with D possibly being TRBD2 (5 bases). Per germline, CDR1 MNHEY and CDR2 SMNVEV (reference sequence). The V end was cut by 3 bases, the J end by 6 bases, with 15 bases between. This CDR3 comprises 15 residues. CDR3 nucleotides: TGTGCCAGCAGTTTTCGTGGGAGAAACGGCAATGAGCAGTTCTTC. Its translation is CASSFRGRNGNEQFF.

The chain recombines TRBV30 with TRBJ2-2; 9 bases are a match to TRBD2. The CDR3 loop spans 17 amino acids. The junction had 10 bases not matched to a gene; V was cut back by 2 bases and J by 3 bases. Germline V CDR1 and CDR2: GTSNPN, SVGIG (reference sequence). The CDR3 loop is CAWSFGRSGRYTGELFF. The CDR3 DNA sequence: TGTGCCTGGAGTTTTGGAAGGAGCGGGAGGTACACCGGGGAGCTGTTTTTT.

V is TRBV28 and J is TRBJ2-7, with D tentatively TRBD2 (5 bases). Germline assignment: CDR1 MDHEN and CDR2 SYDVKM. The CDR3 extends over 11 amino acids. V gave up 8 bases and J gave up 2 bases, with 7 bases separating them. The CDR3 nucleotides read TGTGCCAGCCGGGGTCCCTACGAGCAGTACTTC. Translated: CASRGPYEQYF. Full variable domain (rest looked up from reference TRBV28 and TRBJ2-7): DVKVTQSSRYLVKRTGEKVFLECVQDMDHENMFWYRQDPGLGLRLIYFSYDVKMKEKGDIPEGYSVSREKKERFSLILESASTNQTSMYLCASRGPYEQYFGPGTRLTVT.